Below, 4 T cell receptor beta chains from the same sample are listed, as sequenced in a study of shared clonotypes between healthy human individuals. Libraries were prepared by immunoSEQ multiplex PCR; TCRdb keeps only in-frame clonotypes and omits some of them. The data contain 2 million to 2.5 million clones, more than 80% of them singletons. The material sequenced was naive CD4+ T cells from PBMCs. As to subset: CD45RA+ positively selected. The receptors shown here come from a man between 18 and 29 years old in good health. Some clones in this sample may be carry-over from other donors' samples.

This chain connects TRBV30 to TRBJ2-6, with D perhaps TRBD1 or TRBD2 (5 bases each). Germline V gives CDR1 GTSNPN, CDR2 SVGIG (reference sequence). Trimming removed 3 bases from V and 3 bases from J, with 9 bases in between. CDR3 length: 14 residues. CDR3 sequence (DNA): TGTGCCTGGAGCTTGGGGGTTGGGGCCAACGTCCTGACTTTC. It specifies CAWSLGVGANVLTF.

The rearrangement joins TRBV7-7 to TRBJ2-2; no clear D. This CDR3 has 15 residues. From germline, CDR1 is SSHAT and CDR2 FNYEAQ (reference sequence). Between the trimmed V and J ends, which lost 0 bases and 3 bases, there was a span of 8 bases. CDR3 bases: TGTGCCAGCAGCTTAGCGCCGGCGGACACCGGGGAGCTGTTTTTT. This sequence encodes CASSLAPADTGELFF.

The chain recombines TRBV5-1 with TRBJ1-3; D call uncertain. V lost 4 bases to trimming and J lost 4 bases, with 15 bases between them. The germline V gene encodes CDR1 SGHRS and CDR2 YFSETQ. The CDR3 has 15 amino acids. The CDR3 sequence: CASSREVGLGNTIYF. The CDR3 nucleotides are TGCGCCAGCAGCCGTGAGGTCGGATTGGGAAACACCATATATTTT.

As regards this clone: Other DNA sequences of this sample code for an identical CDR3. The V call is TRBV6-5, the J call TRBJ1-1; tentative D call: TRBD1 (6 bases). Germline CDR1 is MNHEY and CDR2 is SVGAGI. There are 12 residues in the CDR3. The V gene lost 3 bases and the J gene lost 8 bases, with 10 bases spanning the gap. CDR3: CASSYRGSEAFF. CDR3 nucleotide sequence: TGTGCCAGCAGTTATAGGGGGAGCGAAGCTTTCTTT.